This note documents a single TCR beta chain sequence. The antigen remains undetermined. Only in-frame clones appear in the TCRdb table, and some are missing; sequencing was by immunoSEQ multiplex PCR. The sample lists tens of thousands of clones, more than 75% occurring once. The source of the sample is a study of OX40 agonist ivuxolimab in advanced cancers. Study background: Aged roughly 23 to 80 with a mean of around 60 years, they were almost 85% male. Broader study findings: On average, CD8+ T cells had more expanded clones than CD4+. Also showing low normalized T-cell clonal expansion were some of the nonresponders.

A history of autoimmune disease or systemic immunosuppression excluded patients. Trimming pared 8 bases from V and 4 bases from J, leaving 14 bases between. Germline loops: CDR1 MNHNS, CDR2 SASEGT. CDR3 size: 13 residues. This clonotype originated in an adult with an advanced solid tumor such as melanoma, head and neck, liver or kidney cancer. Sequences were derived from CD4+ or CD8+ T cells sorted from blood, sampled in a trial of the OX40 agonist ivuxolimab. The chain uses TRBV6-1 and TRBJ2-5; no reliable D call. CDR3: CASEVGQRETQYF. CDR3 nucleotide sequence: TGTGCCAGCGAGGTAGGGCAGCGAGAGACCCAGTACTTC.